This is a list of T cell receptor beta chains from one sample in a study of Ad26.COV2.S vaccination and SARS-CoV-2 variants. Some clones are missing from TCRdb's copy, which holds only in-frame ones; the method was immunoSEQ multiplex PCR. The data show approximately 300,000 clones, 86% seen once. Sample: peripheral blood, taken in a trial of Ad26.COV2.S vaccine versus placebo. These receptors all stem from a person between 18 and 65 years old who received the Ad26.COV2.S COVID-19 vaccine or a placebo. Each CDR3 is given without its conserved first and last residue. The order of the fields is clone size, J gene, V gene, CDR3 protein. Clone size is stated in some rows and not others, as once, few, many or a class when expanded.

clone_size: -
j_call: TRBJ1-4
v_call: TRBV15
cdr3_aa: ATSRGTAEKLF

clone_size: -
j_call: TRBJ1-2
v_call: TRBV19
cdr3_aa: ASSARNYGYT

clone_size: -
j_call: TRBJ1-2
v_call: TRBV6-6
cdr3_aa: ASSYGTEYGYT

clone_size: -
j_call: TRBJ2-2
v_call: TRBV4-3
cdr3_aa: ASSQPQGNTGELF

clone_size: -
j_call: TRBJ1-3
v_call: TRBV4-1
cdr3_aa: ASSQDRGGGMVGNTIY

clone_size: -
j_call: TRBJ2-2
v_call: TRBV14
cdr3_aa: ASSQDRGVGELF

clone_size: -
j_call: TRBJ2-3
v_call: TRBV7-2
cdr3_aa: ASSSDSGARGDTQY

clone_size: -
j_call: TRBJ2-3
v_call: TRBV7-3
cdr3_aa: ASSLNPADTQY

clone_size: -
j_call: TRBJ1-3
v_call: TRBV25-1
cdr3_aa: ASSPRGENTIY

clone_size: -
j_call: TRBJ1-1
v_call: TRBV7-9
cdr3_aa: ASSRLAANTEAF

clone_size: -
j_call: TRBJ1-6
v_call: TRBV7-9
cdr3_aa: ASSYRGNGNSPLH

clone_size: -
j_call: TRBJ1-1
v_call: TRBV29-1
cdr3_aa: SVSTGLNTEAF

clone_size: -
j_call: TRBJ1-3
v_call: TRBV19
cdr3_aa: ASRTQGSGNTIY

clone_size: -
j_call: TRBJ1-6
v_call: TRBV6-6
cdr3_aa: ASSYPTSPLH

clone_size: -
j_call: TRBJ2-6
v_call: TRBV5-1
cdr3_aa: ASSQSSGANVLT

clone_size: -
j_call: TRBJ2-6
v_call: TRBV9
cdr3_aa: ASSVAGRFGANVLT

clone_size: -
j_call: TRBJ1-1
v_call: TRBV6-5
cdr3_aa: AVLRTGNTEAF

clone_size: -
j_call: TRBJ1-4
v_call: TRBV4-3
cdr3_aa: ASSQGSGQGKGNEKLF

clone_size: -
j_call: TRBJ2-7
v_call: TRBV11-2
cdr3_aa: ASSFGSPSYEQY

clone_size: -
j_call: TRBJ2-2
v_call: TRBV9
cdr3_aa: ASSARQGNTGELF

clone_size: -
j_call: TRBJ2-3
v_call: TRBV10-3
cdr3_aa: AISGGEGTDTQY

clone_size: -
j_call: TRBJ1-6
v_call: TRBV10-3
cdr3_aa: AISESRQGLSPLH

clone_size: -
j_call: TRBJ2-5
v_call: TRBV7-9
cdr3_aa: ASSSTSDGLAGTKETQY

clone_size: -
j_call: TRBJ1-2
v_call: TRBV7-9
cdr3_aa: ASSLEGRNSAET

clone_size: -
j_call: TRBJ1-1
v_call: TRBV9
cdr3_aa: ASSPVDRGRVRAF

clone_size: -
j_call: TRBJ1-6
v_call: TRBV5-1
cdr3_aa: ASSLDGAGGYNSPLH

clone_size: -
j_call: TRBJ1-6
v_call: TRBV3-1/TRBV3-2
cdr3_aa: ASSREVDSPLH

clone_size: once
j_call: TRBJ2-1
v_call: TRBV5-4
cdr3_aa: ASSLDSQGARYEQF

clone_size: -
j_call: TRBJ1-6
v_call: TRBV3-1/TRBV3-2
cdr3_aa: ASSQDQRGDLH

clone_size: once
j_call: TRBJ2-1
v_call: TRBV6-5
cdr3_aa: ATSLGDRFNNEQF

clone_size: -
j_call: TRBJ1-3
v_call: TRBV7-8
cdr3_aa: ASSVGVHSGNTIY

clone_size: once
j_call: TRBJ1-4
v_call: TRBV9
cdr3_aa: ASSGAVLKETGIEKLF

clone_size: -
j_call: TRBJ2-2
v_call: TRBV19
cdr3_aa: ASMMGVVGTGELF

clone_size: -
j_call: TRBJ1-2
v_call: TRBV9
cdr3_aa: ASSSRGQGLNYGYT

clone_size: once
j_call: TRBJ2-7
v_call: TRBV2
cdr3_aa: ASSEVVEQY

clone_size: -
j_call: TRBJ1-5
v_call: TRBV6-5
cdr3_aa: ASREGHQPQH